The 29 T cell receptor beta chains in this list originate from one sample, sequenced in a study of shared clonotypes between healthy human individuals. This table comes from immunoSEQ multiplex PCR, and its TCRdb copy is limited to in-frame clones, with some not included. The table lists a few million clones, around 95% of them singletons, with over 0.1% in the top ten. Sequenced: naive CD4+ T cells sorted from blood. Subset meaning: CD45RA+ positively selected. These receptors were obtained from a man between 18 and 35 years old in good health.

As regards this clone: The sample has other DNA sequences that encode this CDR3 too. V gene TRBV5-1 combines with J gene TRBJ2-7; D is unresolved. This CDR3 spans 13 amino acids. Germline V CDR1 and CDR2: SGHRS, YFSETQ. Trimming pared 2 bases from V and 2 bases from J, leaving 8 bases between. DNA for the CDR3: TGCGCCAGCAGCTTCCCAGGAGCCTACGAGCAGTACTTC. The encoded protein is CASSFPGAYEQYF.

The chain employs TRBV29-1 and TRBJ2-3; maybe TRBD1 (6 bases). The germline V gene encodes CDR1 SQVTM and CDR2 ANQGSEA. Trimming took 5 bases from V and 4 from J, leaving 16 bases between them. The CDR3 consists of 14 residues. This CDR3 is CSVWGRASADTQYF. CDR3 nucleotide sequence: TGCAGCGTTTGGGGGCGGGCATCGGCAGATACGCAGTATTTT.

This chain uses TRBV19 with TRBJ1-2; the D is unclear. Germline CDR1 LNHDA, CDR2 SQIVND (reference sequence). CDR3 length equals 13 residues. V lost 1 base and J 4 bases, leaving 7 bases between the germline ends. The chain's CDR3 is CASSIGPSYGYTF. CDR3 DNA: TGTGCCAGTAGTATAGGGCCCTCCTATGGCTACACCTTC.

The rearrangement joins TRBV18 to TRBJ2-7; D gene ambiguous. Germline-derived CDR1 and CDR2 are KGHSH and LQKENI. Between the trimmed V and J ends, which lost 1 base and 2 bases, there was a span of 6 bases. The CDR3 runs 13 residues. The CDR3 loop reads CASSPRKPYEQYF. CDR3 nucleotide sequence: TGTGCCAGCTCACCACGTAAACCCTACGAGCAGTACTTC.

This chain links TRBV9 with TRBJ2-7; D unclear. CDR3 size: 15 residues. CDR1 and CDR2 from the germline V gene are SGDLS and YYNGEE. V dropped 0 bases and J dropped 0 bases, with 10 bases sitting between them. For the CDR3, the DNA is TGTGCCAGCAGCGTAGGTCTACAAAGCTCCTACGAGCAGTACTTC. As protein: CASSVGLQSSYEQYF.

This clone came up once. The chain is built from TRBV10-3 and TRBJ1-1, with D tentatively TRBD1 (6 bases). Deletions cut 0 bases from V and 1 base from J, with 18 bases between. This CDR3 is 18 amino acids long. Germline V lookup: CDR1 ENHRY, CDR2 SYGVKD. CDR3 in amino acids: CAISESIILGARNTEAFF. The CDR3 nucleotides read TGTGCCATCAGTGAGTCCATTATTCTGGGGGCGAGGAACACTGAAGCTTTCTTT.

The genes are TRBV30 and TRBJ1-4, with no clear D. V lost 4 bases and J lost 6, with 12 bases in between. This CDR3 comprises 13 residues. Per germline, CDR1 GTSNPN and CDR2 SVGIG (reference sequence). The CDR3, as DNA: TGTGCCTGGACGACCGGGAGCGATGAAAAACTGTTTTTT. Its protein is CAWTTGSDEKLFF.

Only one count was recorded for this clone. The chain has TRBV10-3 and TRBJ1-4, with D possibly being TRBD1 (5 bases). This CDR3 is built from 15 residues. Germline CDR1 ENHRY, CDR2 SYGVKD. Between the trimmed V and J ends, which lost 3 bases and 1 base, there was a span of 9 bases. In DNA form, the CDR3 reads TGTGCCATCAGTGATGGGGACGGAACTAATGAAAAACTGTTTTTT. The encoded protein is CAISDGDGTNEKLFF.

A word on this clone: Other DNA sequences in the sample encode the same CDR3. The V call is TRBV18, the J call TRBJ2-5, with D perhaps matching TRBD1 (6 bases). This CDR3 has 15 residues. V lost 0 bases to trimming and J lost 2 bases, with 10 bases between them. Per germline, CDR1 KGHSH and CDR2 LQKENI. The CDR3 DNA is TGTGCCAGCTCACCACCGGGACAACCTCAAGAGACCCAGTACTTC. Translating gives CASSPPGQPQETQYF.

In its sample, this clone was seen once. V and J are TRBV19 and TRBJ2-1; 10 nucleotides match TRBD1. Unmatched junction bases numbered 3, after V lost 7 bases and J lost 3 bases. CDR1 and CDR2 from the germline V gene are LNHDA and SQIVND (reference sequence). The CDR3 loop spans 14 amino acids. The CDR3 DNA follows: TGTGCCAGTAAAGGGACAGGGGTCTACAATGAGCAGTTCTTC. Encoded protein: CASKGTGVYNEQFF.

A remark on this clone: The same CDR3 also results from other DNA sequences found in this sample. The chain joins TRBV19 to TRBJ2-4; maybe TRBD1 (5 bases). CDR3 length equals 14 residues. Germline CDR1 reads LNHDA; CDR2 reads SQIVND (reference sequence). Trimming pared 3 bases from V and 0 bases from J, leaving 6 bases between. The CDR3 reads CASSIQGAKNIQYF. CDR3 nucleotide sequence: TGTGCCAGTAGTATTCAGGGAGCCAAAAACATTCAGTACTTC.

The chain combines TRBV10-3 with TRBJ2-7; 10 bases match TRBD1. Per the germline V gene, CDR1 is ENHRY and CDR2 is SYGVKD. V lost 6 bases to trimming and J lost 0 bases; unmatched junction nucleotides: 5. The CDR3 has 15 residues. CDR3: CAIRTGTGASYEQYF. The CDR3 nucleotides are TGTGCCATCAGGACCGGGACAGGGGCCTCCTACGAGCAGTACTTC.

The V gene is TRBV30, the J gene TRBJ2-1, with 10 bases matching TRBD1. V gave up 2 bases and J gave up 7 bases; unmatched junction bases: 5. The CDR3 loop spans 14 amino acids. Germline assignment: CDR1 GTSNPN and CDR2 SVGIG (reference sequence). CDR3: CAWSIGTGENEQFF. The CDR3 nucleotides are TGTGCCTGGAGTATCGGGACAGGGGAAAATGAGCAGTTCTTC.

This chain connects TRBV5-1 to TRBJ2-1, with a tentative D call TRBD2 (6 bases). The CDR3 extends over 15 amino acids. Trimming shortened V by 0 bases and J by 6 bases, and 13 bases separated the two germline ends. CDR1 is SGHRS and CDR2 is YFSETQ in the germline V gene. In DNA form, the CDR3 reads TGCGCCAGCAGCTTGGTCGCGGGGAATTCCAATGAGCAGTTCTTC. Its translation: CASSLVAGNSNEQFF.

The chain uses TRBV7-9 and TRBJ2-3, with TRBD2 matching over 7 bases. Trimming at V came to 5 bases and at J to 3 bases, leaving 8 bases not matched to a gene. CDR3 size: 15 residues. Germline CDR1 SEHNR, CDR2 FQNEAQ (reference sequence). CDR3 coding DNA: TGTGCCAGCAGCCCCAGGGCGGGAGAAACAGATACGCAGTATTTT. Amino acids: CASSPRAGETDTQYF.

The CDR3 protein is CAWSNGGEQANGYTF. CDR3 bases: TGTGCCTGGAGTAACGGAGGGGAGCAGGCGAATGGCTACACCTTC. The gene calls are TRBV30 and TRBJ1-2; a possible D gene is TRBD1 (5 bases). The CDR3 consists of 15 residues. Trimming removed 2 bases at V and 6 bases at J, with 19 bases between. Per the germline V gene, CDR1 is GTSNPN and CDR2 is SVGIG (reference sequence).

The chain combines TRBV2 with TRBJ2-7; 8 bases align to TRBD2. CDR1 is SNHLY, CDR2 FYNNEI, per germline. There are 16 residues in the CDR3. Germline trimming cut 5 bases from V and 4 bases from J; bases unmatched to any gene: 13. CDR3 residues: CASSPLSGKTRYEQYF. For the CDR3, the DNA is TGTGCCAGCAGTCCTCTTAGCGGGAAGACCAGGTACGAGCAGTACTTC.

The genes are TRBV18 and TRBJ1-1; weak D call: TRBD1 (5 bases). Germline assignment: CDR1 KGHSH and CDR2 LQKENI. The CDR3 consists of 14 residues. The V end was cut by 1 base, the J end by 7 bases, with 13 bases between. This chain's CDR3 is CASSPLFSGSEAFF. The CDR3, as DNA: TGTGCCAGCTCACCACTCTTCTCAGGGAGTGAAGCTTTCTTT.

V usage is TRBV5-1 and J usage is TRBJ2-7, with D possibly being TRBD1 (6 bases). Trimming took off 3 bases at V and 3 bases at J, with 13 bases between the two ends. CDR1 SGHRS and CDR2 YFSETQ come from the germline V gene. CDR3 length equals 14 residues. This CDR3 is CASSSSTGIYEQYF. CDR3 bases: TGCGCCAGCAGCTCCTCGACAGGAATCTACGAGCAGTACTTC.

The chain is built from TRBV9 and TRBJ1-2; D might be TRBD1 (6 bases). V dropped 7 bases and J dropped 8 bases, with 9 bases sitting between them. CDR3 length: 10 amino acids. Germline-derived CDR1 and CDR2 are SGDLS and YYNGEE. The CDR3: CASRQDGYTF. The CDR3 DNA sequence: TGTGCCAGCCGACAGGACGGCTACACCTTC.

The chain has TRBV15 and TRBJ2-7, with 7 bases identical to TRBD2. Germline CDR1 LNHNV, CDR2 YYDKDF (reference sequence). The V segment lost 5 bases and the J segment 3 bases; nucleotides outside the gene matches: 16. This CDR3 is built from 17 residues. The CDR3 loop reads CATSLPRGRGDIYEQYF. DNA of the CDR3: TGTGCCACCAGCCTACCCCGGGGGAGGGGCGATATCTACGAGCAGTACTTC.

The J gene is TRBJ2-1, the V gene TRBV5-6; either TRBD1 or TRBD2 may supply D (5 bases each). V shed 4 bases and J shed 14 bases, with 22 bases lying between them. This CDR3 comprises 14 residues. Germline V gene lookup returns CDR1 SGHDT and CDR2 YYEEEE. CDR3 residues: CASSPSGPPGGEFF. The CDR3 DNA is TGTGCCAGCAGCCCGTCCGGGCCCCCTGGGGGAGAGTTCTTC.

Regarding this clone: The sample holds other DNA sequences that translate to the same CDR3. The chain has TRBV27 and TRBJ2-7; D unclear. In germline, CDR1 is MNHEY, CDR2 SMNVEV (reference sequence). Trimming removed 0 bases from V and 4 bases from J, with 7 bases in between. The CDR3 is made up of 13 amino acids. The CDR3 DNA follows: TGTGCCAGCAGTTTATCGGGCTCGTACGAGCAGTACTTC. This encodes CASSLSGSYEQYF.

This clone was seen a single time. This chain joins TRBV5-1 and TRBJ2-7; the D gene is possibly TRBD2 (5 bases). Trimming cost V 0 bases and J 0 bases, with 10 bases left between them. CDR1 is SGHRS and CDR2 is YFSETQ in the germline V gene. This CDR3 is 15 amino acids long. CDR3 DNA sequence: TGCGCCAGCAGCTTGGCGGACTCGAGCTCCTACGAGCAGTACTTC. As protein: CASSLADSSSYEQYF.

This chain connects TRBV6-6 to TRBJ1-2; 10 nucleotides match TRBD1. With V trimmed by 8 bases and J by 4 bases, 13 bases remained unmatched. Germline V CDR1 and CDR2: MNHNY, SVGAGI (reference sequence). The CDR3 extends over 16 amino acids. CDR3 amino acids: CASQFGGQGYGYGYTF. The CDR3 DNA reads as TGTGCCAGCCAATTTGGGGGACAGGGGTACGGCTATGGCTACACCTTC.

This clone was seen only once. V usage is TRBV4-3 and J usage is TRBJ1-2, with D unclear. Germline values: CDR1 LGHNA, CDR2 YSLEER. V was clipped by 4 bases and J by 0 bases, with 15 bases between them. The CDR3 is 16 amino acids. The CDR3, as DNA: TGCGCCAGCAGCCTTGCCGTGGGCGGTCCTAACTATGGCTACACCTTC. This gives the protein CASSLAVGGPNYGYTF.

The chain combines TRBV7-2 with TRBJ2-1; TRBD2 matches 13 bases. CDR3 length: 19 amino acids. V was clipped by 0 bases and J by 6 bases; unmatched bases: 11. The germline V gene has CDR1 SGHTA and CDR2 FQGNSA. CDR3 loop: CASSLAPGARTSGGNEQFF. Written as DNA, the CDR3 is TGTGCCAGCAGCTTAGCGCCGGGGGCGCGGACTAGCGGGGGCAATGAGCAGTTCTTC.

The rearrangement links TRBV6-1 to TRBJ1-2; TRBD1 matches at 7 bases. The CDR3 has 15 residues. J gave up 8 bases and V 7 bases, and 16 bases lay outside the gene matches. The germline V gene has CDR1 MNHNS and CDR2 SASEGT. Here the CDR3 reads CASTLGPTGLDGYTF. The CDR3, as DNA: TGTGCCAGCACCCTTGGCCCGACAGGGCTTGACGGCTACACCTTC.

This chain connects TRBV7-9 to TRBJ2-1; 11 bases line up with TRBD2. The V segment lost 5 bases and the J segment 7 bases; nucleotides outside the gene matches: 10. The germline CDR1 and CDR2 sequences are SEHNR and FQNEAQ (reference sequence). The CDR3 contains 16 residues. In DNA form, the CDR3 reads TGTGCCAGCAGCCCACCTGGACTAGCGGGTATTAATGAGCAGTTCTTC. This encodes CASSPPGLAGINEQFF.